This T cell receptor (beta chain) was identified during a study of post-analysis software for immune sequencing data. Across the whole study: The courses of disease that were included comprised relapsing-remitting, secondary progressive and progressive-relapsing multiple sclerosis.

Findings and limits, study-wide: About five TRBV segments, including TRBV5-6, TRBV5-1 and TRBV20-1, were more frequent in patients than controls. Patients with multiple sclerosis recorded significantly lower normalized Chao1 diversity than controls, the study found. The authors found that F measure strongly co-clustered same-batch samples.

Prepared libraries of TCR beta cDNA carried unique molecular identifiers. Roughly 0.5 million cDNA molecules were obtained from about 1 to 10 million T cells. MiXCR, applied by TCRdb to the PCR reads, yields one record per CDR3 protein. The table lists 750,000 to 950,000 distinct CDR3 sequences, more than 45% of them singletons, with roughly 5.2% in the top ten. The length of the CDR3 is 16 residues. From germline, CDR1 is SGHTA and CDR2 FQGNSA. On this clonotype itself: The target antigen is unknown. Mismatch with germline at one junction end may stem from a read error.

The TCR comes from a girl under 18 with multiple sclerosis. The J gene is TRBJ2-3, the V gene TRBV7-2, with D uncertain. Input material: blood. In nucleotides, the CDR3 is TGTGCCGGCAGCTTAGGTTTAGCAGCTAGCACAGATACGCAGTATTTT. Protein sequence: CAGSLGLAASTDTQYF.